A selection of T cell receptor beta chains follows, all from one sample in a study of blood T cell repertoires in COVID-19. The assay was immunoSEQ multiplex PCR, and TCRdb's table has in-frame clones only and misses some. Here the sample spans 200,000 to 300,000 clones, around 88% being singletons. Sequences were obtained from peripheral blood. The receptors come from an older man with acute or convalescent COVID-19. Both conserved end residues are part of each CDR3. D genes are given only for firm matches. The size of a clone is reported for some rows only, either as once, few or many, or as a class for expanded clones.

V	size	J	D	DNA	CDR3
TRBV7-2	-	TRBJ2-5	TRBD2	TGTGCCAGCAGCTTAGCGGGGACTAGCGGACAAAACACCCAGTACTTC	CASSLAGTSGQNTQYF
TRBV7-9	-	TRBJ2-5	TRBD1	TGTGCCAGCAGCTTTAGACAGGGGGCGAAGGTAGAGACCCAGTACTTC	CASSFRQGAKVETQYF
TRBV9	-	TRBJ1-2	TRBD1	TGTGCCAGCAACAAGGGACAGGGGGTTTATGGCTACACCTTC	CASNKGQGVYGYTF
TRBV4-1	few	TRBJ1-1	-	TGCGCCAGCAGCCCAGAGACAGGGAACACTGAAGCTTTCTTT	CASSPETGNTEAFF
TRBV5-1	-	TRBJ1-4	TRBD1	TGCGCCAGCAGCTTAACGACAGGGCTAGGTGAAAAACTGTTTTTT	CASSLTTGLGEKLFF
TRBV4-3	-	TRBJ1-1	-	TGCGCCAGCAGCCAAGATCAAATATGGACTCCCGGCAACACTGAAGCTTTCTTT	CASSQDQIWTPGNTEAFF
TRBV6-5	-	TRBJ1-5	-	TGTGCCAGCAGTTCCCGACGGAGACAGCCCCAGCATTTT	CASSSRRRQPQHF
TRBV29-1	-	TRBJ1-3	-	TGCAGCGTTGAAGGGAACAGGAACACCATATATTTT	CSVEGNRNTIYF
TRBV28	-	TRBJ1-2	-	TGTGCCAGCAGTTTTGAGGGTTATGGCTACACCTTC	CASSFEGYGYTF
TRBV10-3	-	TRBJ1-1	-	TGTGCCATCAGTGACATTTGGGCGAACACTGAAGCTTTCTTT	CAISDIWANTEAFF
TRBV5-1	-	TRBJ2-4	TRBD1	TGCGCCAGCAGCTTGGGACAGGGGAGTAACATTCAGTACTTC	CASSLGQGSNIQYF
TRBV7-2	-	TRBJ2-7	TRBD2	TGTGCCAGCAGCTTAGCCGCTAGCGGGAGACGGGAGCAGTACTTC	CASSLAASGRREQYF
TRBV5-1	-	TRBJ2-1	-	TGCGCCAGCAGCTTGGGCAGGGGTCTCTACAATGAGCAGTTCTTC	CASSLGRGLYNEQFF
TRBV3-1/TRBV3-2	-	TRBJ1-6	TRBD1	TGTGCCAGCAGCCAAGGAGGAACAGGGGAATCACCCCTCCACTTT	CASSQGGTGESPLHF
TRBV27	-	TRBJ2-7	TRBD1	TGTGCCAGCAGTTTAAGGCCGGGGACAGCAGAGTACTACGAGCAGTACTTC	CASSLRPGTAEYYEQYF
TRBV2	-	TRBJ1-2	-	TGTGCCAGCAGTGAGAGGAGGAATACCGATGGCTACACCTTC	CASSERRNTDGYTF
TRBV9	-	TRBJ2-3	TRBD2	TGTGCCAGCGAAGGAGCGGGGAGGGCAGATACGCAGTATTTT	CASEGAGRADTQYF
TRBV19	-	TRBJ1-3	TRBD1	TGTGCCAGTAGTATATCGACAGGGGCAAGCTCTGGAAACACCATATATTTT	CASSISTGASSGNTIYF
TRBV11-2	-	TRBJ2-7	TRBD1	TGTGCCAGCCTAGGACAGGGCTACGAGCAGTACTTC	CASLGQGYEQYF
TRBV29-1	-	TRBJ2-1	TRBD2	TGCAGCGTTGAGGCAACTAGCGGGAGGGCCGTTCACAATGAGCAGTTCTTC	CSVEATSGRAVHNEQFF
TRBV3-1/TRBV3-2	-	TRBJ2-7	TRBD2	TGTGCCAGCAGCTACAACTTAGGACTAGCGGGAGACGAGCAGTACTTC	CASSYNLGLAGDEQYF
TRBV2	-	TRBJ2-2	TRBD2	TGTGCCAGCGGTAGAACTAGCGCGAACACCGGGGAGCTGTTTTTT	CASGRTSANTGELFF
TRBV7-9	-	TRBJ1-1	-	TGTGCCAGCAGCTTTGGACAGACGGAAGCTTTCTTT	CASSFGQTEAFF
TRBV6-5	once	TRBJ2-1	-	TGTGCCAGCAGCTTCCAGGGGAGTTCCTACAATGAGCAGTTCTTC	CASSFQGSSYNEQFF
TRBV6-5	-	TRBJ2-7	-	TGTGCCAGCATGGGGGCCTTTAGCTCCTACGAGCAGTACTTC	CASMGAFSSYEQYF
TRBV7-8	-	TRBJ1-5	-	TGTGCCAGCAGCTTAAGCAATGGGCATCAGCCCCAGCATTTT	CASSLSNGHQPQHF
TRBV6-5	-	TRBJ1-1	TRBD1	TGTGCCAGCAGCGGGACAGGGACGACTGAAGCTTTCTTT	CASSGTGTTEAFF
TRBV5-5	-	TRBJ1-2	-	TGTGCCAGCAGCTACTCGCAGGGGAATGACTATGGCTACACCTTC	CASSYSQGNDYGYTF
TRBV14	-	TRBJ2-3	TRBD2	TGTGCCAGCAGCCTACGGAACCTAGCGGCCGCGGGTACGCAGTATTTT	CASSLRNLAAAGTQYF
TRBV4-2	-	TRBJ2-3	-	TGTGCCAGCAGCCAGTCTAGCACAGATACGCAGTATTTT	CASSQSSTDTQYF
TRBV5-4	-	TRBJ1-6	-	TGTGCCAGCAGCTTCTTGGCAGGGTCCCCTGGTTTAGGAAATTCACCCCTCCACTTT	CASSFLAGSPGLGNSPLHF
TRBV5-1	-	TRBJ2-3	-	TGCGCCAGCAGCTTGGGGTCTCTAGCAGATAGCACAGATACGCAGTATTTT	CASSLGSLADSTDTQYF
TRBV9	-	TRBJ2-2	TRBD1	TGTGCCAGCAGCACTCGGACAGGGGGCACCGGGGAGCTGTTTTTT	CASSTRTGGTGELFF
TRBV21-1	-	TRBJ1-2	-	TGTGCCAGCAGCAAATTCCAGGGGCGCGGAGGCTACACCTTC	CASSKFQGRGGYTF
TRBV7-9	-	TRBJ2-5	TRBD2	TGTGCCAGCAGCTTAGTTCTAGCGGGACCTACGACCCAGTACTTC	CASSLVLAGPTTQYF
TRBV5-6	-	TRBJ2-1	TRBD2	TGTGCCAGCAGCTCTACGGGAGGGTCTAGAAATGAGCAGTTCTTC	CASSSTGGSRNEQFF
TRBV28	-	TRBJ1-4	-	TGTGCCAGCACCCTGGAGGGATCTAATGAAAAACTGTTTTTT	CASTLEGSNEKLFF
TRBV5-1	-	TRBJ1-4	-	TGCGCCAGCAGCTTGAGCGGGGAGAGTAATGAAAAACTGTTTTTT	CASSLSGESNEKLFF
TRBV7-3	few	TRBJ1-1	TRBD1	TGTGCCAGCAGCTTAAGTGGAGGGGGCTATACTGAAGCTTTCTTT	CASSLSGGGYTEAFF
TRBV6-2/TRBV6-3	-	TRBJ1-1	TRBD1	TGTGCCAGCAGTTCCACCGGACAGGGCGGGGGAGCTTTCTTT	CASSSTGQGGGAFF
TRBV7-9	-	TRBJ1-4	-	TGTGCCAGCAGCTTAGATGGGGGGAGATGGGAAAAACTGTTTTTT	CASSLDGGRWEKLFF
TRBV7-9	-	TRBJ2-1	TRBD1	TGTGCCAGCAGCATGCGTGGGACAGGGGACCACAATGAGCAGTTCTTC	CASSMRGTGDHNEQFF
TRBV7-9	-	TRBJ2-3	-	TGTGCCAGCAGCACCCGAGTTGGAGGGGGCACAGATACGCAGTATTTT	CASSTRVGGGTDTQYF
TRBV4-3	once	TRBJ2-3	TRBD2	TGCGCCAGCAGCCAAGAGGCTAGCGGGGGGGTTGGAGATACGCAGTATTTT	CASSQEASGGVGDTQYF
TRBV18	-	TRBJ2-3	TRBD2	TGTGCCAGCTCACCGCGCACTAGCGGGGGGGGCACAGATACGCAGTATTTT	CASSPRTSGGGTDTQYF
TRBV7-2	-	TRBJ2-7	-	TGTGCCAGCAGCTTAGTGGGGTCTAGCGTCGAGCAGTACTTC	CASSLVGSSVEQYF
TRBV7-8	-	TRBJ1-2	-	TGTGCCAGCAGCTTATTCTGGGAGGGTGGCTACACCTTC	CASSLFWEGGYTF
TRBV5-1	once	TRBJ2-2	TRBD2	TGCGCCAGCAGCTCGGGGGGGCAGGCCGGGGAGCTGTTTTTT	CASSSGGQAGELFF
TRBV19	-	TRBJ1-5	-	TGTGCCAGTAGTATAGACCGACAACAGCCCCAGCATTTT	CASSIDRQQPQHF
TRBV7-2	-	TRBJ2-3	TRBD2	TGTGCCAGCAGCTTAGATGGCGGGGGGCTTCAAACGCAGTATTTT	CASSLDGGGLQTQYF
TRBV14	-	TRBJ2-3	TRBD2	TGTGCCAGCTCGCAGCGGGGGGGCACCGGCACAGATACGCAGTATTTT	CASSQRGGTGTDTQYF